Below are 13 T cell receptor beta chains sequenced from a single sample in a study of T-cell memory formation after mild COVID-19. In TCRdb, the 5' RACE reads were re-called with MiXCR into one record per CDR3 protein. The table has 270,000 or so distinct CDR3 sequences, approximately 15% seen once. The sample consisted of PBMCs or a T cell subset sorted from them (not recorded which). The origin of the receptors is a young man who had mild COVID-19 (a few samples of this study predate the infection). Cell type and time point are not known.

The chain carries TRBV29-1 and TRBJ2-3; 8 bases fit TRBD1. Per germline, CDR1 SQVTM and CDR2 ANQGSEA. V shed 6 bases, J shed 0 bases, and the junction held 11 bases outside the gene matches. This CDR3 spans 16 amino acids. CDR3 nucleotides: TGCAGCGTCGGGACAGGCTACCTCTTTAGCACAGATACGCAGTATTTT. It yields the protein CSVGTGYLFSTDTQYF.

A note on this clonotype: Because it lacks the conserved phenylalanine or tryptophan at the end, this CDR3 is likely a read error. The DNA is omitted, as the CDR3 cannot be located on it reliably, and the CDR3 follows TCRdb's listing. This chain links TRBV24-1 with TRBJ1-1; the D call in the table, TRBD1, was not verified against the DNA. Germline V CDR1 and CDR2: KGHDR, SFDVKD. The CDR3 comprises 10 residues, both ends counted. CDR3 sequence: CATSDFRDRG.

There are a few counts of this clonotype. The J gene is TRBJ1-2, the V gene TRBV6-5; maybe TRBD1 (6 bases). This CDR3 comprises 14 residues. From germline, CDR1 is MNHEY and CDR2 SVGAGI. Trimming cost V 7 bases and J 5 bases, with 17 bases left between them. Here the CDR3 DNA reads TGTGCCAGCAAAGGCCCGACAGGCGATTATGGCTACACCTTC. Translation: CASKGPTGDYGYTF.

This clonotype was seen only a few times. This sequence joins TRBV19 and TRBJ2-7; D unresolved. The CDR3 runs 14 residues. CDR1 and CDR2 (germline): LNHDA, SQIVND (reference sequence). V gave up 5 bases and J gave up 2 bases, with 13 bases separating them. This chain's CDR3 is CASSLEIFTYEQYF. The CDR3 DNA follows: TGTGCCAGTAGTCTCGAAATCTTTACCTACGAGCAGTACTTC.

The rearrangement uses TRBV25-1 and TRBJ2-5; D unclear. The germline V gene encodes CDR1 MGHDK and CDR2 SYGVNS. The germline V and J ends were trimmed by 3 bases and 0 bases, with 11 bases remaining between them. This CDR3 contains 15 residues. The CDR3 nucleotides are TGTGCCAGCAGTGACGGCATGGACGACCAAGAGACCCAGTACTTC. This sequence encodes CASSDGMDDQETQYF.

The sample holds a few counts of this clonotype. The CDR3 loop is CAISESQWGRGNTIYF. The CDR3 DNA is TGTGCCATCAGTGAGTCCCAATGGGGGCGCGGAAACACCATATATTTT. V gene TRBV10-3 combines with J gene TRBJ1-3; D possibly corresponds to TRBD1 (6 bases). The CDR3 is made up of 16 amino acids. Germline assignment: CDR1 ENHRY and CDR2 SYGVKD. Deletions cut 0 bases from V and 4 bases from J, with 13 bases between.

This clonotype has more than one count but fewer than ten. This chain joins TRBV11-2 and TRBJ2-1; possibly TRBD1 for D (6 bases). Germline-derived CDR1 and CDR2 are SGHAT and FQNNGV. Trimming left V 6 bases short and J 8 bases short, with 23 bases between. The CDR3 loop spans 16 amino acids. The CDR3 protein is CASRLLPGRGFDEQFF. The CDR3 region has the DNA TGTGCCAGCAGGCTATTGCCGGGCAGGGGATTCGATGAGCAGTTCTTC.

As DNA, the CDR3 is TGCGCCAGCGGGGACAGGGACCATAACTATGGCTACACCTTC. It yields the protein CASGDRDHNYGYTF. This chain joins TRBV5-1 and TRBJ1-2, with 9 positions matching TRBD1. V shed 7 bases and J 1 base; nucleotides not matched to a gene: 5. The CDR3 totals 14 residues. Germline V gene data show CDR1 as SGHRS and CDR2 as YFSETQ.

The chain employs TRBV4-3 and TRBJ2-3; D might be TRBD1 (5 bases). CDR1 and CDR2 from the germline V gene are LGHNA and YSLEER. The CDR3 is 15 residues long. V was clipped by 4 bases and J by 2 bases, with 13 bases between them. CDR3 coding DNA: TGCGCCAGCAGCCCCAGCCAGGGTTTCACAGATACGCAGTATTTT. Amino acids: CASSPSQGFTDTQYF.

The chain is built from TRBV11-1 and TRBJ1-1, with 11 bases identical to TRBD1. V was pared by 5 bases and J by 0 bases, with 2 bases of the junction left unmatched. Germline assignment: CDR1 SGHAT and CDR2 FQDESV (reference sequence). The CDR3 is 15 amino acids. The CDR3 reads CASSRDRGVNTEAFF. The CDR3 bases are TGTGCCAGCAGCCGGGACAGGGGGGTGAACACTGAAGCTTTCTTT.

This chain joins TRBV6-5 and TRBJ2-2, with a possible D match to TRBD1 (5 bases). Per germline, CDR1 MNHEY and CDR2 SVGAGI. The CDR3 consists of 14 residues. The V end was cut by 7 bases, the J end by 5 bases, with 14 bases between. The CDR3 loop is CASTQGGSTGELFF. The CDR3 bases are TGTGCCAGCACCCAGGGTGGGTCGACCGGGGAGCTGTTTTTT.

At least ten counts were recorded for this clonotype. This sequence joins TRBV7-2 and TRBJ2-5, with D possibly matching TRBD2 (5 bases). Germline-derived CDR1 and CDR2 are SGHTA and FQGNSA. Trimming cost V 4 bases and J 5 bases, with 11 bases left between them. This CDR3 is built from 13 residues. CDR3 loop: CASSSAGGETQYF. CDR3 DNA: TGTGCCAGCAGCTCCGCGGGCGGGGAGACCCAGTACTTC. The full variable domain, rest sourced from reference TRBV7-2 and TRBJ2-5, is GAGVSQSPSNKVTEKGKDVELRCDPISGHTALYWYRQSLGQGLEFLIYFQGNSAPDKSGLPSDRFSAERTGGSVSTLTIQRTQQEDSAVYLCASSSAGGETQYFGPGTRLLVL.

This clonotype appeared a few times. The J gene is TRBJ2-5, the V gene TRBV7-3; 9 bases map to TRBD1. The V gene's germline CDR1 is SGHTA and CDR2 FQGTGA. This CDR3 has 14 residues. The V segment lost 4 bases and the J segment 6 bases; nucleotides outside the gene matches: 6. The CDR3 region is CASSSGTGRQTQYF. The CDR3 coding sequence is TGTGCCAGCAGCTCCGGGACAGGGCGTCAGACCCAGTACTTC.